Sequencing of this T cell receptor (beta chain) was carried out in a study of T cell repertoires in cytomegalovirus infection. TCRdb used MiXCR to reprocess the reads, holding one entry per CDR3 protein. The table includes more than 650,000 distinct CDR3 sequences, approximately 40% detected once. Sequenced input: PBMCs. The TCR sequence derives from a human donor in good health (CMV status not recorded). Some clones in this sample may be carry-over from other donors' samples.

The CDR3 here is CASSPGGNTQYF. CDR3 nucleotides: TGTGCCAGCAGCCCCGGGGGGAATACGCAGTATTTT. The V gene is TRBV7-3, the J gene TRBJ2-3, with TRBD2 matching over 7 bases. The CDR3 sequence is 12 residues long. Germline-derived CDR1 and CDR2 are SGHTA and FQGTGA. V shed 5 bases, J shed 7 bases, and the junction held 3 bases outside the gene matches.